The 7 T cell receptor beta chains reported below all come from one sample, sequenced in a study of OX40 agonist ivuxolimab in advanced cancers. Sequencing was performed with immunoSEQ multiplex PCR; in TCRdb, only in-frame clones are kept and a portion is missing. The data contain 70,000 to 95,000 clones, 80% to 95% of them seen just once; the ten biggest clones take up less than 0.35%. The starting material was CD4+ or CD8+ T cells sorted from blood, obtained in a trial of the OX40 agonist ivuxolimab. These receptors all come from an adult with an advanced solid tumor such as melanoma, head and neck, liver or kidney cancer.

V gene TRBV19 combines with J gene TRBJ1-2, with D tentatively TRBD1 (6 bases). V gave up 5 bases and J gave up 2 bases, with 15 bases separating them. Per germline, CDR1 LNHDA and CDR2 SQIVND (reference sequence). The CDR3 contains 15 residues. The CDR3 bases are TGTGCCAGTAGTTACAGCAGGGGATGGAACTATGGCTACACCTTC. Its protein product is CASSYSRGWNYGYTF.

This rearrangement joins TRBV5-4 to TRBJ2-2; no clear D gene. In germline, CDR1 is SGHNT, CDR2 YYREEE (reference sequence). This CDR3 is built from 15 residues. V lost 0 bases and J lost 4, with 10 bases in between. CDR3 nucleotide sequence: TGTGCCAGCAGCTTGGCCCTGGGAACCACCGGGGAGCTGTTTTTT. Translation gives CASSLALGTTGELFF.

This clone was detected a few times. This chain uses TRBV11-1 with TRBJ2-3, with D unclear. Trimming left V 0 bases short and J 2 bases short, with 6 bases between. The CDR3 is made up of 14 amino acids. Germline V gives CDR1 SGHAT, CDR2 FQDESV (reference sequence). As DNA, the CDR3 is TGTGCCAGCAGCTTAGCCACTGACACAGATACGCAGTATTTT. This translates into CASSLATDTDTQYF.

This clone was seen only once. The chain employs TRBV6-6 and TRBJ2-1; 7 nucleotides agree with TRBD1. The CDR3 loop spans 15 amino acids. Germline values: CDR1 MNHNY, CDR2 SVGAGI (reference sequence). J was trimmed by 2 bases and V by 5 bases; bases with no gene match: 6. CDR3 nucleotides: TGTGCCAGCAGTGGGACAGCAGAGACCTACAATGAGCAGTTCTTC. It yields the protein CASSGTAETYNEQFF.

The chain has TRBV2 and TRBJ2-7, with 9 bases aligning to TRBD1. The CDR3 is 18 residues long. Germline CDR1 and CDR2: SNHLY and FYNNEI. The ends lost 1 base at V and 3 bases at J; junction bases unmatched: 13. Here the CDR3 DNA reads TGTGCCAGCAGTGAAGGACAGGGGGTTCCTTCGGGCCGCTACGAGCAGTACTTC. This codes for CASSEGQGVPSGRYEQYF.

This clone was found once. V gene TRBV5-4 combines with J gene TRBJ1-3; D is undetermined. V gave up 3 bases and J gave up 0 bases, with 10 bases separating them. Germline CDR1 and CDR2: SGHNT and YYREEE (reference sequence). CDR3 length: 15 residues. The CDR3: CASSSGRGSGNTIYF. The CDR3 DNA sequence: TGTGCCAGCAGCTCCGGACGGGGCTCTGGAAACACCATATATTTT.

This chain joins TRBV11-2 and TRBJ2-3, with D uncertain. V was cut by 3 bases and J by 0 bases, with 10 bases left in between. CDR1 and CDR2 from the germline V gene are SGHAT and FQNNGV. The CDR3 is 15 amino acids. The CDR3 loop is CASSFITYSTDTQYF. The CDR3 DNA is TGTGCCAGCAGCTTTATCACGTACAGCACAGATACGCAGTATTTT.